This T cell receptor beta chain was captured in a study of cytomegalovirus exposure and HLA in healthy donors. About the study: Researchers found that just over 80% of some 400 genotyped donors fell within the Caucasian-associated ancestry cluster.

Germline-derived CDR1 and CDR2 are SGHDN and FVKESK. The CDR3 has 14 residues. With 4 bases removed from V and 4 bases from J, the gap between germline ends came to 12 bases. The primer mix had 60 Vbeta and 13 Jbeta primers. Produced via immunoSEQ multiplex PCR; TCRdb's table is partial and in-frame only. Here the sample spans approximately 120,000 clones, around 77% being singletons. The TCR was taken from a man over 45 in good health and CMV-seronegative. This chain joins TRBV14 and TRBJ2-3; D is unclear. The sample consisted of PBMCs. CDR3 nucleotide sequence: TGTGCCAGCAGCCTTAGAACAGACCCAGATACGCAGTATTTT. Protein sequence: CASSLRTDPDTQYF. The full variable domain, in which reference TRBV14 and TRBJ2-3 provide the parts outside the CDR3, is EAGVTQFPSHSVIEKGQTVTLRCDPISGHDNLYWYRRVMGKEIKFLLHFVKESKQDESGMPNNRFLAERTGGTYSTLKVQPAELEDSGVYFCASSLRTDPDTQYFGPGTRLTVL.